The 29 T cell receptor beta chains listed next were all sequenced from one sample in a study of T cell responses to AZD1222 COVID-19 vaccine. The repertoire was sequenced with immunoSEQ multiplex PCR; TCRdb's copy has only in-frame clones and lacks some. Altogether 50,000 to 60,000 clones are present, about 80% being singletons, with the ten largest covering just under 5%. The sequencing used peripheral blood, collected 28 days after the second AZD1222 dose. Every receptor here comes from an adult who received the AZD1222 COVID-19 vaccine.

V is TRBV2 and J is TRBJ1-2, with 7 positions matching TRBD1. Germline CDR1 is SNHLY and CDR2 is FYNNEI. The CDR3 is 12 amino acids. The junction had 6 bases not matched to a gene; V was cut back by 6 bases and J by 8 bases. This chain's CDR3 is CASRETGPGYTF. The CDR3 DNA follows: TGTGCCAGCAGGGAGACAGGGCCCGGCTACACCTTC.

In its sample, this clone was seen a few times. The rearrangement uses TRBV7-3 and TRBJ2-1, with D tentatively TRBD2 (6 bases). CDR3 size: 17 residues. Trimming removed 5 bases from V and 1 base from J, with 18 bases in between. Looked up from germline, CDR1 is SGHTA and CDR2 is FQGTGA. As DNA, the CDR3 is TGTGCCAGCAGCCAAAGCGGGCTCCGACAGTCCTACAATGAGCAGTTCTTC. Encoded protein: CASSQSGLRQSYNEQFF.

The chain employs TRBV28 and TRBJ1-5; the match to TRBD1 covers 7 bases. Germline loops: CDR1 MDHEN, CDR2 SYDVKM. V was clipped by 6 bases and J by 8 bases; unmatched bases: 10. CDR3 length: 14 amino acids. The CDR3 spells CASSSGQAVKPQHF. The CDR3 nucleotides read TGTGCCAGCAGCTCCGGACAGGCGGTTAAGCCCCAGCATTTT.

The chain joins TRBV3-1 (or the pseudogene TRBV3-2) to TRBJ2-5; D may be TRBD1 (5 bases). CDR1 LGHDT and CDR2 YNNKEL come from the germline V gene (reference sequence). With 0 bases removed from V and 7 bases from J, the gap between germline ends came to 18 bases. This CDR3 has 16 amino acids. The CDR3 region is CASSQDRRRGGGTQYF. The DNA for the CDR3 is TGTGCCAGCAGCCAAGATCGACGAAGGGGCGGTGGGACCCAGTACTTC.

The table lists this clone with a few counts. The V and J genes are TRBV9 and TRBJ2-3; 7 bases fit TRBD2. V shed 3 bases, J shed 1 base, and the junction held 17 bases outside the gene matches. The CDR3 consists of 19 residues. Germline V CDR1 and CDR2: SGDLS, YYNGEE. DNA of the CDR3: TGTGCCAGCAGCGCCTCCCCAGGCGGTAGCGGGCTACGCACAGATACGCAGTATTTT. Its translation: CASSASPGGSGLRTDTQYF.

As DNA, the CDR3 is TGTGCCAGCAGCTTGGATGGAGCCTCCTACGAGCAGTACTTC. Translating gives CASSLDGASYEQYF. V usage is TRBV5-4 and J usage is TRBJ2-7, with unresolved D. The CDR3 runs 14 residues. The germline gives CDR1 SGHNT, CDR2 YYREEE (reference sequence). V was shortened by 0 bases and J by 0 bases, with 7 bases between the two germline ends.

The chain is built from TRBV5-1 and TRBJ2-2, with D unresolved. With 4 bases removed from V and 4 bases from J, the gap between germline ends came to 11 bases. This CDR3 is built from 14 residues. CDR1 is SGHRS and CDR2 is YFSETQ in the germline V gene. CDR3 nucleotides: TGCGCCAGCAGCCCGTCGATTAGCACCGGGGAGCTGTTTTTT. This translates into CASSPSISTGELFF.

This clone was counted a single time. The V call is TRBV27, the J call TRBJ2-7; 9 positions match TRBD2. Per the germline V gene, CDR1 is MNHEY and CDR2 is SMNVEV (reference sequence). The CDR3 contains 15 residues. Germline trimming cut 5 bases from V and 6 bases from J; bases unmatched to any gene: 11. The CDR3 region is CASSRSGTSLGEQYF. CDR3 DNA sequence: TGTGCCAGCAGTCGGTCCGGGACTAGCTTGGGCGAGCAGTACTTC.

CDR3 residues: CASSKGQGMETQYF. CDR3 sequence (DNA): TGTGCCAGTAGTAAGGGACAGGGAATGGAGACCCAGTACTTC. This chain links TRBV19 with TRBJ2-5; 9 nucleotides match TRBD1. The CDR3 has 14 residues. Per germline, CDR1 LNHDA and CDR2 SQIVND (reference sequence). V lost 4 bases to trimming and J lost 5 bases; unmatched junction nucleotides: 5.

The V gene is TRBV7-9, the J gene TRBJ2-5; D may be TRBD2 (5 bases). Germline V CDR1 and CDR2: SEHNR, FQNEAQ (reference sequence). The CDR3 loop spans 14 amino acids. Trimming stripped 3 bases from V and 2 bases from J, with 10 bases between. CDR3 bases: TGTGCCAGCAGCTTTACAACGGGACAAGAGACCCAGTACTTC. This codes for CASSFTTGQETQYF.

This sequence joins TRBV10-1 and TRBJ2-1; TRBD2 matches at 9 bases. Trimming cost V 4 bases and J 1 base; bases outside gene matches: 8. The CDR3 runs 17 residues. Looked up from germline, CDR1 is WNHNN and CDR2 is SYGVQD (reference sequence). CDR3 region: CASSVEAGGWSYNEQFF. CDR3 nucleotides: TGCGCCAGCAGTGTCGAAGCGGGAGGTTGGTCCTACAATGAGCAGTTCTTC.

The chain combines TRBV7-2 with TRBJ1-2, with 8 positions matching TRBD1. Trimming cost V 5 bases and J 8 bases; bases outside gene matches: 10. In germline, CDR1 is SGHTA, CDR2 FQGNSA. The CDR3 has 14 residues. DNA for the CDR3: TGTGCCAGCAGCCCATTGGGACAGGTCGAAGGCTACACCTTC. Translation: CASSPLGQVEGYTF.

This sequence joins TRBV5-6 and TRBJ2-5; a weak D match, TRBD2 (6 bases). The CDR3 totals 14 residues. CDR1 is SGHDT, CDR2 YYEEEE, per germline. The germline V and J ends were trimmed by 4 bases and 1 base, with 11 bases remaining between them. The CDR3 nucleotides are TGTGCCAGCAGCCCCATGACTAGCCAAGAGACCCAGTACTTC. The encoded protein is CASSPMTSQETQYF.

V gene TRBV19 combines with J gene TRBJ1-5; D remains ambiguous. Germline CDR1 is LNHDA and CDR2 is SQIVND (reference sequence). This CDR3 is 13 amino acids long. V was pared by 5 bases and J by 5 bases, with 10 bases between. The chain's CDR3 is CASSVQEYQPQHF. In DNA, the CDR3 is TGTGCCAGTAGTGTTCAGGAATATCAGCCCCAGCATTTT.

This clone was observed a handful of times. The chain uses TRBV14 and TRBJ2-1; D gene uncertain. Per germline, CDR1 SGHDN and CDR2 FVKESK. V lost 1 base to trimming and J lost 9 bases, with 4 bases between them. This CDR3 comprises 11 residues. The CDR3: CASSQVSEQFF. In DNA form, the CDR3 reads TGTGCCAGCAGCCAAGTTAGTGAGCAGTTCTTC.

The genes are TRBV19 and TRBJ2-3; no firm D call. Per germline, CDR1 LNHDA and CDR2 SQIVND (reference sequence). The CDR3 contains 13 residues. V gave up 6 bases and J gave up 0 bases, with 7 bases separating them. The CDR3 coding sequence is TGTGCCAGTAGACAGACTAGCACAGATACGCAGTATTTT. It yields the protein CASRQTSTDTQYF.

V usage is TRBV7-8 and J usage is TRBJ2-1, with TRBD1 matching over 7 bases. V was pared by 5 bases and J by 1 base, with 2 bases of the junction left unmatched. The CDR3 has 14 amino acids. The germline V gene has CDR1 SGHVS and CDR2 FQNEAQ. CDR3 in amino acids: CASSEQGSYNEQFF. As DNA, the CDR3 is TGTGCCAGCAGCGAACAGGGGTCCTACAATGAGCAGTTCTTC.

The sample holds a few counts of this clone. The chain joins TRBV3-1 (or the pseudogene TRBV3-2) to TRBJ2-1; D not resolved. Trimming removed 2 bases at V and 3 bases at J, with 8 bases between. Per the germline V gene, CDR1 is LGHDT and CDR2 is YNNKEL (reference sequence). The CDR3 is made up of 14 amino acids. The CDR3 is CASSQSVVYNEQFF. In nucleotides, the CDR3 is TGTGCCAGCAGCCAATCTGTAGTCTACAATGAGCAGTTCTTC.

This chain links TRBV28 with TRBJ2-1; D not resolved. In germline, CDR1 is MDHEN, CDR2 SYDVKM. The CDR3 loop spans 13 amino acids. Trimming removed 6 bases from V and 9 bases from J, with 15 bases in between. CDR3 sequence reads: CASSPGRYGEQFF. As DNA, the CDR3 is TGTGCCAGCAGCCCTGGACGTTACGGTGAGCAGTTCTTC.

The chain has TRBV24-1 and TRBJ1-3; weak D call: TRBD1 (5 bases). CDR1 is KGHDR, CDR2 SFDVKD, per germline. With 9 bases removed from V and 4 bases from J, the gap between germline ends came to 18 bases. The CDR3 length is 15 residues. CDR3: CATPIQGWEGNTIYF. The CDR3 nucleotides are TGTGCCACCCCAATCCAGGGCTGGGAGGGAAACACCATATATTTT.

This clone showed up just a few times. This chain joins TRBV19 and TRBJ2-5; TRBD1 matches 8 bases. Germline CDR1 LNHDA, CDR2 SQIVND (reference sequence). The CDR3 loop spans 13 amino acids. Trimming removed 10 bases from V and 3 bases from J; junction bases left unmatched: 7. The CDR3 DNA is TGTGCCAAAAGAGACAGGGGCGAAGAGACCCAGTACTTC. Amino acid sequence: CAKRDRGEETQYF.

The rearrangement joins TRBV11-2 to TRBJ2-5; D unresolved. V lost 2 bases, J lost 3 bases, and 7 bases lay in between. The CDR3 totals 13 residues. Germline assignment: CDR1 SGHAT and CDR2 FQNNGV. The CDR3 is CASSLQRKETQYF. The CDR3 nucleotides read TGTGCCAGCAGCTTACAGAGGAAAGAGACCCAGTACTTC.

The gene calls are TRBV5-4 and TRBJ1-3; D is ambiguous. Trimming removed 0 bases at V and 0 bases at J, with 7 bases between. Germline lookup yields CDR1 SGHNT and CDR2 YYREEE (reference sequence). This CDR3 has 15 residues. The CDR3 reads CASSLEGHSGNTIYF. The CDR3 nucleotides are TGTGCCAGCAGCTTGGAAGGGCACTCTGGAAACACCATATATTTT.

This clone was detected only a few times. V and J are TRBV5-6 and TRBJ1-3; D is perhaps TRBD1 (6 bases). The V and J ends lost 4 bases and 2 bases respectively, with 13 bases between them. The V gene's germline CDR1 is SGHDT and CDR2 YYEEEE. The CDR3 sequence is 15 residues long. The CDR3 coding sequence is TGTGCCAGCAGCCCACAGGGAGGGGCTGGAAACACCATATATTTT. It codes for CASSPQGGAGNTIYF.

This clone appeared a few times. The chain uses TRBV6-2 or TRBV6-3 and TRBJ1-2; D is unclear. CDR3 size: 12 residues. Germline assignment: CDR1 MNHEY and CDR2 SVGEGT. V lost 1 base, J lost 9 bases, and 9 bases lay in between. The CDR3 bases are TGTGCCAGCAGTTACTGGGCCAGTAGCTACACCTTC. As protein: CASSYWASSYTF.

The chain has TRBV11-3 and TRBJ2-3, with 8 bases that match TRBD1. The CDR3 covers 14 residues. Germline V gives CDR1 SGHNT, CDR2 YENEEA. Unmatched junction bases numbered 4, after V lost 2 bases and J lost 6 bases. CDR3 DNA sequence: TGTGCCAGCAGCTTAAGGACAGGGTCGGATACGCAGTATTTT. Amino acid sequence: CASSLRTGSDTQYF.

The rearrangement links TRBV7-9 to TRBJ2-3, with D perhaps being TRBD1 or TRBD2 (5 bases each). This CDR3 has 16 residues. Trimming shortened V by 5 bases and J by 13 bases, and 28 bases separated the two germline ends. Germline V gives CDR1 SEHNR, CDR2 FQNEAQ (reference sequence). The CDR3 loop is CASSPTLAKTGTRKYF. The CDR3 bases are TGTGCCAGCAGCCCAACCTTGGCCAAAACCGGGACGCGCAAGTATTTT.

CDR3 in DNA: TGTGCCGCTTGGGGGAGGGGTGGTTCACCCCTCCACTTT. Protein product: CAAWGRGGSPLHF. The gene calls are TRBV27 and TRBJ1-6, with a possible D match to TRBD1 (5 bases). V lost 11 bases and J 9 bases, leaving 17 bases between the germline ends. In germline, CDR1 is MNHEY, CDR2 SMNVEV (reference sequence). This CDR3 is built from 13 residues.

This sequence joins TRBV18 and TRBJ2-5; D might be TRBD1 (6 bases). Germline V gene sequence: CDR1 KGHSH, CDR2 LQKENI. The CDR3 spans 16 residues. Between the trimmed V and J ends, which lost 3 bases and 1 base, there was a span of 15 bases. The CDR3 DNA follows: TGTGCCAGCTCACCGAAGAGGGGGACCGGCCAAGAGACCCAGTACTTC. As protein: CASSPKRGTGQETQYF.